The T cell receptor beta chain under discussion was sequenced for a study of blood T cells in healthy people across ages. They isolated at least 7 million PBMCs from each sample. Through a sample-barcoded 5' primer and a J-beta primer mix, a second PCR was run for roughly 7 to 12 cycles. MiXCR was run by TCRdb on the 5' RACE reads, yielding one entry per CDR3 protein. The table includes 980,000 or so distinct CDR3 sequences, around 48% detected once. V was shortened by 4 bases and J by 3 bases, with 14 bases between the two germline ends. The CDR3 totals 14 residues. Germline V gene sequence: CDR1 SGHDT, CDR2 YYEEEE.

The material sequenced was blood. This TCR derives from a man aged 25-40 years in good health. This chain links TRBV5-6 with TRBJ2-7; D may match TRBD1 or TRBD2 (5 bases each). The CDR3 region is CASSHGTLSYEQYF. In DNA form, the CDR3 reads TGTGCCAGCAGCCATGGGACCTTAAGCTACGAGCAGTACTTC. Complete variable domain (other parts from reference TRBV5-6 and TRBJ2-7): DAGVTQSPTHLIKTRGQQVTLRCSPKSGHDTVSWYQQALGQGPQFIFQYYEEEERQRGNFPDRFSGHQFPNYSSELNVNALLLGDSALYLCASSHGTLSYEQYFGPGTRLTVT.